These T cell receptor beta chains were read from a single sample in a study of response to subunit inactivated influenza vaccine. In TCRdb, the RT-PCR reads were re-called with MiXCR into one record per CDR3 protein. The table lists 450,000 to 500,000 distinct CDR3 sequences, about 10% of them singletons. The specimen comprised PBMCs from blood, sampled roughly 46 days after vaccination. These receptors originate from a man aged 50-60 years who received an inactivated influenza vaccine. Each CDR3 is given with its conserved first and last residue. D genes are given only for firm matches. Not every row has a clone size; where given, it reads once, few, many or a size class.

D gene: TRBD1; J gene: TRBJ2-7; CDR3 length: 12; V gene: TRBV20-1; clone size: few; CDR3 DNA: TGCAGTGCTAGAGATCAGGGGGTCGAGCAGTACTTC; CDR3 protein: CSARDQGVEQYF
D gene: TRBD2; J gene: TRBJ2-1; CDR3 length: 15; V gene: TRBV5-1; clone size: few; CDR3 DNA: TGCGCCAGCAGCATTGCGGGAGGAACCAGCAATGAGCAGTTCTTC; CDR3 protein: CASSIAGGTSNEQFF
D gene: .; J gene: TRBJ2-1; CDR3 length: 17; V gene: TRBV9; clone size: .; CDR3 DNA: TGTGCCAGCAGCCCCGCAGACGGGAGACGCTCCTACAATGAGCAGTTCTTC; CDR3 protein: CASSPADGRRSYNEQFF
D gene: TRBD1; J gene: TRBJ2-7; CDR3 length: 13; V gene: TRBV20-1; clone size: few; CDR3 DNA: TGCAGTGGAGAGACAGGGGGCTCCTACGAGCAGTACTTC; CDR3 protein: CSGETGGSYEQYF
D gene: .; J gene: TRBJ2-1; CDR3 length: 16; V gene: TRBV10-3; clone size: .; CDR3 DNA: TGTGCCATCAAGAAAGAAGCGGGTAGCTCCTACAATGAGCAGTTCTTC; CDR3 protein: CAIKKEAGSSYNEQFF
D gene: .; J gene: TRBJ2-2; CDR3 length: 15; V gene: TRBV27; clone size: .; CDR3 DNA: TGTGCCAGCAGCGTGCGGGCTTCGAACACCGGGGAGCTGTTTTTT; CDR3 protein: CASSVRASNTGELFF
D gene: .; J gene: TRBJ2-2; CDR3 length: 13; V gene: TRBV5-1; clone size: many; CDR3 DNA: TGCGCCAGCAGCTTGGCCGGACCCGGGGAGCTGTTTTTT; CDR3 protein: CASSLAGPGELFF
D gene: TRBD1; J gene: TRBJ1-1; CDR3 length: 13; V gene: TRBV10-3; clone size: many; CDR3 DNA: TGTGCCACCAGACAGGGGGCGGACACTGAAGCTTTCTTT; CDR3 protein: CATRQGADTEAFF
D gene: .; J gene: TRBJ2-1; CDR3 length: 15; V gene: TRBV20-1; clone size: many; CDR3 DNA: TGCAGTGCTAGAGATCGCGGGGTATTTCTGCATGAGCAGTTCTTC; CDR3 protein: CSARDRGVFLHEQFF
D gene: TRBD1; J gene: TRBJ2-7; CDR3 length: 14; V gene: TRBV12-3/TRBV12-4; clone size: many; CDR3 DNA: TGTGCCAGCAGTTCCTACAGGGGGCCTGACGAGCAGTACTTC; CDR3 protein: CASSSYRGPDEQYF
D gene: .; J gene: TRBJ1-2; CDR3 length: 13; V gene: TRBV5-1; clone size: many; CDR3 DNA: TGCGCCAGCAGCTTGGACTGGGCGTTCGGCTACACCTTC; CDR3 protein: CASSLDWAFGYTF
D gene: TRBD2; J gene: TRBJ2-1; CDR3 length: 19; V gene: TRBV11-1; clone size: .; CDR3 DNA: TGTGCCAGCAGTCCCCGTCCGGCGACTAGCGGGAGTTTTCGGAATGAGCAGTTCTTC; CDR3 protein: CASSPRPATSGSFRNEQFF
D gene: .; J gene: TRBJ2-3; CDR3 length: 14; V gene: TRBV29-1; clone size: many; CDR3 DNA: TGCAGCGTTGCACGGGGCCCTGGCACAGATACGCAGTATTTT; CDR3 protein: CSVARGPGTDTQYF
D gene: .; J gene: TRBJ2-2; CDR3 length: 17; V gene: TRBV24-1; clone size: .; CDR3 DNA: TGTGCCACCAGTGAACCCCCTTCCCGACACACCACCGGGGAGCTGTTTTTT; CDR3 protein: CATSEPPSRHTTGELFF
D gene: .; J gene: TRBJ1-1; CDR3 length: 13; V gene: TRBV7-9; clone size: .; CDR3 DNA: TGTGCCAGCACCCTTGGGGCGAACACTGAAGCTTTCTTT; CDR3 protein: CASTLGANTEAFF
D gene: TRBD1; J gene: TRBJ1-1; CDR3 length: 14; V gene: TRBV7-9; clone size: few; CDR3 DNA: TGTGCCAGCAGCTCCGGGACAGGGGGCAGGGGAGCTTTCTTT; CDR3 protein: CASSSGTGGRGAFF
D gene: .; J gene: TRBJ2-2; CDR3 length: 14; V gene: TRBV7-8; clone size: .; CDR3 DNA: TGTGCCAGCAGCTTAGTACGGGACACCGGGGAGCTGTTTTTT; CDR3 protein: CASSLVRDTGELFF
D gene: TRBD1; J gene: TRBJ1-1; CDR3 length: 14; V gene: TRBV6-2/TRBV6-3; clone size: few; CDR3 DNA: TGTGCCAGCCTTGATGTATACAGGGGGACTGAAGCTTTCTTT; CDR3 protein: CASLDVYRGTEAFF
D gene: .; J gene: TRBJ2-2; CDR3 length: 14; V gene: TRBV4-1; clone size: many; CDR3 DNA: TGCGCCAGCAGCCAGGCGCGGAACACCGGGGAGCTGTTTTTT; CDR3 protein: CASSQARNTGELFF
D gene: TRBD1; J gene: TRBJ2-2; CDR3 length: 18; V gene: TRBV18; clone size: once; CDR3 DNA: TGTGCCAGCACACCCATCCCCCTAGGACAGGGGACCACCGGGGAGCTGTTTTTT; CDR3 protein: CASTPIPLGQGTTGELFF
D gene: TRBD2; J gene: TRBJ2-2; CDR3 length: 16; V gene: TRBV6-5; clone size: .; CDR3 DNA: TGTGCCAGCAGTTCAGCGGGACTAGCGTTGAGCGGGGAGCTGTTTTTT; CDR3 protein: CASSSAGLALSGELFF
D gene: TRBD1; J gene: TRBJ1-2; CDR3 length: 15; V gene: TRBV7-2; clone size: .; CDR3 DNA: TGTGCCAGCAGCTCCACGGGACAGGGATCGGTTGGCTACACCTTC; CDR3 protein: CASSSTGQGSVGYTF
D gene: TRBD1; J gene: TRBJ1-3; CDR3 length: 18; V gene: TRBV2; clone size: .; CDR3 DNA: TGTGCCAGCAGTGACTCCATGGCCGGGACAGGGGCTGGAAACACCATATATTTT; CDR3 protein: CASSDSMAGTGAGNTIYF
D gene: TRBD2; J gene: TRBJ2-1; CDR3 length: 19; V gene: TRBV5-1; clone size: .; CDR3 DNA: TGCGCCAGCAGCTTGGTGGCCCGGACTAGCGGGGAACTCTACAATGAGCAGTTCTTC; CDR3 protein: CASSLVARTSGELYNEQFF
D gene: .; J gene: TRBJ2-1; CDR3 length: 13; V gene: TRBV4-1; clone size: .; CDR3 DNA: TGCGCCAGCAGCCATTATGAGGGGGAAGGGAAGTTCTTC; CDR3 protein: CASSHYEGEGKFF
D gene: .; J gene: TRBJ2-1; CDR3 length: 13; V gene: TRBV10-2; clone size: many; CDR3 DNA: TGCGCCAGCTCCACGAAACATGGCCGGGAGCAGTTCTTC; CDR3 protein: CASSTKHGREQFF
D gene: .; J gene: TRBJ2-2; CDR3 length: 14; V gene: TRBV6-2/TRBV6-3; clone size: .; CDR3 DNA: TGTGCCAGCATCTCAAAACAGACATTCGGGGAGCTGTTTTTT; CDR3 protein: CASISKQTFGELFF
D gene: .; J gene: TRBJ2-1; CDR3 length: 13; V gene: TRBV12-3/TRBV12-4; clone size: many; CDR3 DNA: TGTGCCAGCAGTTTAACCAGAAACAATGAGCAGTTCTTC; CDR3 protein: CASSLTRNNEQFF
D gene: TRBD2; J gene: TRBJ2-1; CDR3 length: 17; V gene: TRBV28; clone size: .; CDR3 DNA: TGTGCCAGCAGCGGACTAGCGGGAGGAGTGTCCTACAATGAGCAGTTCTTC; CDR3 protein: CASSGLAGGVSYNEQFF
D gene: .; J gene: TRBJ1-3; CDR3 length: 14; V gene: TRBV5-1; clone size: .; CDR3 DNA: TGCGCCAGCAGCTTGCAGGGAGATGGAAACACCATATATTTT; CDR3 protein: CASSLQGDGNTIYF
D gene: .; J gene: TRBJ2-5; CDR3 length: 14; V gene: TRBV11-2; clone size: many; CDR3 DNA: TGTGCCAGCAGCTTAGGGCTAGTTGGAGAGACCCAGTACTTC; CDR3 protein: CASSLGLVGETQYF
D gene: TRBD1; J gene: TRBJ2-7; CDR3 length: 15; V gene: TRBV7-9; clone size: many; CDR3 DNA: TGTGCCAGCAGCTTATCTTCGGGACAGAGGCGGGAGCAGTACTTC; CDR3 protein: CASSLSSGQRREQYF
D gene: .; J gene: TRBJ2-7; CDR3 length: 14; V gene: TRBV6-2/TRBV6-3; clone size: .; CDR3 DNA: TGTGCCAGCACGCGGACAGAGGGCTCCTACGAGCAGTACTTC; CDR3 protein: CASTRTEGSYEQYF
D gene: .; J gene: TRBJ2-1; CDR3 length: 16; V gene: TRBV11-2; clone size: few; CDR3 DNA: TGTGCCAGCAGCTTAATGGTAGGGGGCTCCTACAATGAGCAGTTCTTC; CDR3 protein: CASSLMVGGSYNEQFF
D gene: .; J gene: TRBJ1-2; CDR3 length: 13; V gene: TRBV20-1; clone size: many; CDR3 DNA: TGCAGTGCTAGAGACCCGGGGTCCTATGGCTACACCTTC; CDR3 protein: CSARDPGSYGYTF
D gene: TRBD2; J gene: TRBJ2-1; CDR3 length: 12; V gene: TRBV6-6; clone size: few; CDR3 DNA: TGTGCCAGCATCGGAGCGGGAGATGAGCAGTTCTTC; CDR3 protein: CASIGAGDEQFF
D gene: .; J gene: TRBJ2-5; CDR3 length: 14; V gene: TRBV5-1; clone size: .; CDR3 DNA: TGCGCCAGCAGCTTAGGAGGGGCCGCAGAGACCCAGTACTTC; CDR3 protein: CASSLGGAAETQYF
D gene: .; J gene: TRBJ2-7; CDR3 length: 13; V gene: TRBV5-1; clone size: few; CDR3 DNA: TGCGCCAGCAGCTTCGGCATACCTTTGGAGCAGTACTTC; CDR3 protein: CASSFGIPLEQYF
D gene: .; J gene: TRBJ2-2; CDR3 length: 11; V gene: TRBV29-1; clone size: few; CDR3 DNA: TGCAGCGTTAGAAGTTTCGGGGAGCTGTTTTTT; CDR3 protein: CSVRSFGELFF
D gene: TRBD1; J gene: TRBJ1-3; CDR3 length: 13; V gene: TRBV20-1; clone size: many; CDR3 DNA: TGCAGTGCTGGACAGGGCTCTGGAAACACCATATATTTT; CDR3 protein: CSAGQGSGNTIYF
D gene: TRBD1; J gene: TRBJ1-3; CDR3 length: 16; V gene: TRBV20-1; clone size: .; CDR3 DNA: TGCAGTGCTCAGAATCCCGACAGGGCTCGTGGAAACACCATATATTTT; CDR3 protein: CSAQNPDRARGNTIYF
D gene: TRBD2; J gene: TRBJ2-5; CDR3 length: 18; V gene: TRBV4-1; clone size: few; CDR3 DNA: TGCGCCAGCAGCCAAGATTTGGCTAGACTAGCGGGGGAAGAGACCCAGTACTTC; CDR3 protein: CASSQDLARLAGEETQYF
D gene: .; J gene: TRBJ2-1; CDR3 length: 14; V gene: TRBV7-9; clone size: .; CDR3 DNA: TGTGCCAGCAGCTTGATTATCTCCTACAATGAGCAGTTCTTC; CDR3 protein: CASSLIISYNEQFF
D gene: TRBD1; J gene: TRBJ2-7; CDR3 length: 13; V gene: TRBV5-1; clone size: few; CDR3 DNA: TGCGCCAGCAGCATAGGGACAGGGGGCGAGCAGTACTTC; CDR3 protein: CASSIGTGGEQYF
D gene: .; J gene: TRBJ2-7; CDR3 length: 16; V gene: TRBV4-3; clone size: .; CDR3 DNA: TGCGCCAGCAGCCAGATATGGGAGGGGGCGCACTACGAGCAGTACTTC; CDR3 protein: CASSQIWEGAHYEQYF